This T cell receptor (beta chain) originates from a study of cytomegalovirus exposure and HLA in healthy donors. Study-level points and caveats: According to the study, around 160 TCR beta chains were cytomegalovirus-associated.

For this clone: Its target is not known.

The CDR3 runs to 17 residues. Germline CDR1 GTSNPN, CDR2 SVGIG (reference sequence). V dropped 0 bases and J dropped 2 bases, with 18 bases sitting between them. With 60 Vbeta and 13 Jbeta primers, the PCR was carried out. Measured with immunoSEQ multiplex PCR; TCRdb has only the in-frame clones, and not every one. The sample has more than 150,000 clones, about 90% seen once. The chain joins TRBV30 to TRBJ2-3, with D possibly being TRBD2 (5 bases). The clonotype originates from a girl under three years old in good health and CMV-seronegative. Sequenced input: PBMCs. CDR3 residues: CAWSVRFAGPATDTQYF. The CDR3 DNA follows: TGTGCCTGGAGTGTACGGTTCGCGGGTCCTGCCACAGATACGCAGTATTTT. The entire variable domain, with the rest obtained from reference TRBV30 and TRBJ2-3, is as follows: SQTIHQWPATLVQPVGSPLSLECTVEGTSNPNLYWYRQAAGRGLQLLFYSVGIGQISSEVPQNLSASRPQDRQFILSSKKLLLSDSGFYLCAWSVRFAGPATDTQYFGPGTRLTVL.